This T cell receptor (beta chain) was retrieved from a study of identical twins. Study results and caveats: Out-of-frame beta sequences exhibited a weaker degree of excess twin sharing.

A universal primer binding site was introduced by template switching. The final cDNA contained unique molecular identifiers. A single record per CDR3 protein comes from TCRdb applying MiXCR to the 5' RACE reads. The table shows roughly 250,000 distinct CDR3 sequences, with about 7% occurring only once. CDR1 LGHDT and CDR2 YNNKEL come from the germline V gene (reference sequence). This CDR3 region has 16 residues. V shed 4 bases and J shed 5 bases, with 19 bases lying between them. As concerns this clonotype: What it binds is not known.

Separately, the same data were catalogued under a study of yellow fever vaccine responses in identical twins.

The material sequenced was memory (CD45RO+) T cells sorted from blood. The receptor comes from a woman aged 18-35 years in good health. This rearrangement joins TRBV3-1 to TRBJ2-3; D is perhaps TRBD2 (7 bases). The CDR3 loop reads CASSLRGGRREDTQYF. CDR3 nucleotide sequence: TGTGCCAGCAGCCTAAGGGGGGGGCGACGTGAAGATACGCAGTATTTT.